The entry that follows covers one T cell receptor beta chain sequence. The table lists this clonotype with many counts. What antigen it recognizes has not been identified. No base quality information exists; no much larger clone differs at one position. Libraries came from PCR. The instrument given in TCRdb is Illumina HiSeq 4000. Bulk TCR libraries were generated as previously described, with the TCR primers listed in Table S5 used. Total RNA was purified with the Qiagen AllPrep DNA/RNA kit. Before analysis, reads from multiple sequencing runs of the same library were pooled. Under the source paper's analysis protocol: Reads were retained only if an exact TCR constant sequence was present, and the retained reads were trimmed to 150 nt and grouped according to their 12-nt molecular barcodes. Reads in each barcode group were sub-clustered using a 15% Levenshtein threshold, and a quality-weighted consensus sequence was built for each RNA molecule. Non-functional sequences were filtered out, along with any lower-count sequence sitting one edit away from another sequence. On the basis of fitting two negative binomial distributions, barcode sub-clusters with fewer than 20% of the maximum read count were discarded. TCRdb trimmed public reads at Q25 via fastp, called clones via MiXCR and kept in-frame beta chains. Each CDR3 protein appears once, grouped with its most common genes and DNA. The V and J calls shown here were made by TCRdb, not taken from the authors' results. The sample data list about 640,000 distinct CDR3 sequences, and about 20% of these were observed just once. The ten largest clones capture roughly 0.83% of the sample.

Naive CD8 T cell libraries were made from around 18,000 to 910,000 sorted cells using 10%, 30% or 50% of purified RNA. Naive CD8 T cells were FACS-sorted as CD8+CD4-CCR7+CD45RA+ on a BD FACSAria II into RLT Plus buffer. To test detection sensitivity, Jurkat RNA equal to 10 or so TCR copies was added to samples of roughly 18,000-1,100,000 naive CD8 T cells. Enrichment of CD8 T cells was done with RosetteSep CD8+ T Cell Enrichment Cocktail plus Ficoll-Paque, and ACK red cell lysis came afterward. This record belongs to a study of molecular identifiers for immune sequencing clone quantification (dated by TCRdb to the late 2010s). Study-wide context: For a replicate experiment, RNA from 20,000 or 100,000 naive CD8 T cells was divided into five aliquots, of which four were sequenced. This methods study used CD8 T cells to benchmark TCR RNA copy counting and molecular-identifier clustering-based TCR repertoire sequencing (MIDCIRS). The investigation overall reported the following: Identical TCR molecules sharing a barcode could cause highly expanded clone sizes to be underestimated. In CMV-specific effector cells, clones with more than 20 RNA copies accounted for over 99% of molecules, whereas in naive cells such clones accounted for under 1%. Spiked-in Jurkat TCR RNA equivalent to a single cell was reported to be detectable even among over 800,000 naive CD8 T cells. The naive libraries included spiked-in Jurkat TCR RNA (roughly nine copies' worth), and this RNA is not part of the donor repertoire. When barcode sub-clustering was left out, chimeric consensus sequences inflated TCR diversity, with chimeras reaching as high as 47%. Modeling gave about 3.2 recovered TCR RNA copies per cell versus 9.5 to 10 by digital PCR, implying roughly 30% capture efficiency.

Between the V and J ends, shortened by 0 bases and 6 bases respectively, the junction contains 14 bases. CDR1 and CDR2 (LGHNA, YSLEER) derive from the germline V gene. From cysteine to phenylalanine, the CDR3 is 16 amino acids long. CDR3 DNA is the only sequence kept; it has 48 bases, read in frame from the first base. The chain was built from TRBV4-3 and TRBJ1-4, with no D gene named confidently. The clonotype comes from a human donor in good health. Some libraries in this study had Jurkat cell RNA spiked in. The sequenced sample was naive CD8+ T cells from blood, with Jurkat cell RNA spiked in. This specimen's cell subset or site label, per the study, means: FACS-sorted CD8+CD4-CCR7+CD45RA+ naive T cells. The nucleotide sequence reads as follows: TGCGCCAGCAGCCAAGATCGAAACAGCTTATATGAAAAACTGTTTTTT. Translated, this gives CASSQDRNSLYEKLFF.